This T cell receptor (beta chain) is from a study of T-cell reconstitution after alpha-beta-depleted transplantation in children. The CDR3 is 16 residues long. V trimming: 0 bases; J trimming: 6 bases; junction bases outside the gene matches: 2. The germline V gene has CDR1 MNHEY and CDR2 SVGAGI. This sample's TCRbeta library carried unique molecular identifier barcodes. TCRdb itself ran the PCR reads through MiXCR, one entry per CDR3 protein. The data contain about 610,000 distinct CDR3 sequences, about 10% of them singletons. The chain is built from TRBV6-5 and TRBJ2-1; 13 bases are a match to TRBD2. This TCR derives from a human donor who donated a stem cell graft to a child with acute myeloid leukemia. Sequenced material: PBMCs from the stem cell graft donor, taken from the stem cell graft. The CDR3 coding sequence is TGTGCCAGCAGTTACTCCCGACTAGCGGGAGGCAATGAGCAGTTCTTC. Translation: CASSYSRLAGGNEQFF.